This passage covers 25 T cell receptor beta chains from one sample sequenced in a study of blood T cell repertoires in COVID-19. Sequenced by immunoSEQ multiplex PCR; TCRdb stores in-frame clones only, minus some. This sample has 200,000 or so clones, with 83% found just once. Sequenced: PBMCs or T cells enriched from blood (not recorded which). These TCRs come from a woman aged 50 to 65 who had been exposed to COVID-19.

The CDR3 sequence is CASSLEVTSGGTDTQYF. The CDR3 DNA sequence: TGTGCCAGCAGCTTAGAGGTGACTAGCGGGGGGACAGATACGCAGTATTTT. The J gene is TRBJ2-3, the V gene TRBV7-9; TRBD2 matches 13 bases. After removal of 1 base from V and 3 bases from J, the junction contained 4 bases not matched to a gene. Looked up from germline, CDR1 is SEHNR and CDR2 is FQNEAQ (reference sequence). The CDR3 covers 17 residues.

This chain links TRBV19 with TRBJ1-6; D may be TRBD1 (5 bases). Germline lookup yields CDR1 LNHDA and CDR2 SQIVND (reference sequence). Trimming stripped 2 bases from V and 4 bases from J, with 9 bases between. The length of the CDR3 is 15 residues. CDR3 region: CASSISGTYNSPLHF. The CDR3 bases are TGTGCCAGTAGTATATCGGGGACTTATAATTCACCCCTCCACTTT.

Details on this clone: Other nucleotide sequences in the sample specify the same CDR3. V and J are TRBV28 and TRBJ1-3; 7 positions match TRBD1. The CDR3 has 14 residues. V dropped 3 bases and J dropped 4; count of bases not matched to a gene: 3. Germline V CDR1 and CDR2: MDHEN, SYDVKM. DNA for the CDR3: TGTGCCAGCAGTTTTCGAGGGGGCGGAAACACCATATATTTT. This sequence encodes CASSFRGGGNTIYF.

The chain combines TRBV5-1 with TRBJ2-1, with 8 bases identical to TRBD2. CDR3 length: 16 amino acids. Germline V gene data show CDR1 as SGHRS and CDR2 as YFSETQ. Germline trimming cut 3 bases from V and 9 bases from J; bases unmatched to any gene: 14. CDR3 coding DNA: TGCGCCAGCAGCTCCTCCGGGACACCCCGGGGGGGTGAGCAGTTCTTC. It translates to CASSSSGTPRGGEQFF.

Only one count was recorded for this clone. This sequence joins TRBV7-9 and TRBJ1-1; D ambiguous. V dropped 6 bases and J dropped 0 bases, with 17 bases sitting between them. Germline CDR1 is SEHNR and CDR2 is FQNEAQ (reference sequence). The CDR3 covers 16 residues. CDR3 nucleotides: TGTGCCAGCAGTCCTGGTGTGGGAGGGATGAACACTGAAGCTTTCTTT. This sequence encodes CASSPGVGGMNTEAFF.

The DNA for the CDR3 is TGTGCCAGCAGTCCGGGGACAGGGAACAACGAGCAGTACTTC. This sequence encodes CASSPGTGNNEQYF. The chain is built from TRBV27 and TRBJ2-7; 9 bases are a match to TRBD1. V gave up 5 bases and J gave up 5 bases; unmatched junction bases: 7. CDR3 length: 14 amino acids. Germline V gene data show CDR1 as MNHEY and CDR2 as SMNVEV (reference sequence).

The chain recombines TRBV3-1 (or the pseudogene TRBV3-2) with TRBJ2-6, with 7 bases matching TRBD2. The CDR3 loop spans 17 amino acids. Per germline, CDR1 LGHDT and CDR2 YNNKEL (reference sequence). V dropped 8 bases and J dropped 2; count of bases not matched to a gene: 12. Here the CDR3 DNA reads TGTGCCAGCCACGGGGGGATAGGGACGACTGGGGCCAACGTCCTGACTTTC. It encodes CASHGGIGTTGANVLTF.

The chain links TRBV11-2 to TRBJ2-1; TRBD2 matches 8 bases. Looked up from germline, CDR1 is SGHAT and CDR2 is FQNNGV. Trimming cost V 8 bases and J 1 base; bases outside gene matches: 10. This CDR3 contains 16 residues. CDR3 coding DNA: TGTGCCAGCTTCATAGCGGGGAGCAGGTCCTACAATGAGCAGTTCTTC. This codes for CASFIAGSRSYNEQFF. The whole variable domain, remainder taken from reference TRBV11-2 and TRBJ2-1, is EAGVAQSPRYKIIEKRQSVAFWCNPISGHATLYWYQQILGQGPKLLIQFQNNGVVDDSQLPKDRFSAERLKGVDSTLKIQPAKLEDSAVYLCASFIAGSRSYNEQFFGPGTRLTVL.

J is TRBJ1-6 and V is TRBV28, with a possible D match to TRBD1 (6 bases). Per the germline V gene, CDR1 is MDHEN and CDR2 is SYDVKM. V was clipped by 6 bases and J by 7 bases, with 19 bases between them. There are 16 residues in the CDR3. CDR3 amino acids: CASSPPQGLLNSPLHF. CDR3 DNA: TGTGCCAGCAGCCCGCCCCAGGGGTTGCTCAATTCACCCCTCCACTTT.

The chain joins TRBV13 to TRBJ2-3; 9 bases line up with TRBD1. The CDR3 extends over 15 amino acids. Germline lookup yields CDR1 PRHDT and CDR2 FYEKMQ (reference sequence). The J segment lost 4 bases and the V segment lost 5 bases, leaving 7 bases of the junction unmatched. The CDR3, as DNA: TGTGCCAGCAGCCAGGACAGGGGAGGCGCAGATACGCAGTATTTT. Its protein is CASSQDRGGADTQYF.

The chain carries TRBV7-2 and TRBJ2-7, with 11 bases lining up with TRBD2. V lost 6 bases to trimming and J lost 2 bases; unmatched junction nucleotides: 12. The germline V gene has CDR1 SGHTA and CDR2 FQGNSA. The CDR3 length is 17 residues. DNA of the CDR3: TGTGCCAGCAGAAAAACCGGGACTAGCGGATCGGCCTACGAGCAGTACTTC. Encoded protein: CASRKTGTSGSAYEQYF.

The genes are TRBV18 and TRBJ1-1, with no clear D. Looked up from germline, CDR1 is KGHSH and CDR2 is LQKENI. There are 13 residues in the CDR3. Trimming pared 2 bases from V and 3 bases from J, leaving 7 bases between. Here the CDR3 DNA reads TGTGCCAGCTCACCATACGGTTACACTGAAGCTTTCTTT. Its protein product is CASSPYGYTEAFF.

This clone was recorded once. This sequence joins TRBV29-1 and TRBJ1-1, with a tentative D call TRBD1 (5 bases). V gave up 5 bases and J gave up 3 bases, with 13 bases separating them. CDR1 is SQVTM and CDR2 is ANQGSEA in the germline V gene. The CDR3 length is 13 residues. The CDR3 nucleotides are TGCAGCGTTCGGGGGGGGAAGTACACTGAAGCTTTCTTT. This encodes CSVRGGKYTEAFF.

The chain combines TRBV14 with TRBJ2-2; D possibly corresponds to TRBD1 (6 bases). This CDR3 spans 15 amino acids. Trimming shortened V by 6 bases and J by 4 bases, and 15 bases separated the two germline ends. The germline V gene encodes CDR1 SGHDN and CDR2 FVKESK. CDR3 protein: CASSPWGRATGELFF. Here the CDR3 DNA reads TGTGCCAGCAGTCCTTGGGGGCGGGCCACCGGGGAGCTGTTTTTT.

CDR3 in DNA: TGTGCCAGCAGTGGGACAGGGCTTAATGGCTACACCTTC. Translated: CASSGTGLNGYTF. This rearrangement joins TRBV6-4 to TRBJ1-2; 8 nucleotides line up with TRBD1. This CDR3 is 13 amino acids long. The germline gives CDR1 MRHNA, CDR2 SNTAGT. Germline trimming cut 4 bases from V and 6 bases from J; bases unmatched to any gene: 4.

The gene calls are TRBV7-8 and TRBJ2-1, with 8 bases identical to TRBD2. The germline V gene has CDR1 SGHVS and CDR2 FQNEAQ. With 5 bases clipped from V and 2 bases from J, the junction kept 11 bases outside the gene matches. CDR3 length: 17 amino acids. The CDR3 sequence: CASSPEQRGSPYNEQFF. The CDR3 nucleotides read TGTGCCAGCAGCCCTGAACAGCGGGGGTCTCCCTACAATGAGCAGTTCTTC.

This chain uses TRBV18 with TRBJ1-1; TRBD1 agrees at 8 bases. CDR1 is KGHSH and CDR2 is LQKENI in the germline V gene. V lost 3 bases, J lost 4 bases, and 10 bases stayed unmatched. The CDR3 consists of 16 residues. The CDR3 sequence is CASSPTMDRAFTEAFF. The DNA for the CDR3 is TGTGCCAGCTCACCTACCATGGACAGGGCTTTCACTGAAGCTTTCTTT.

This clone was counted between two and nine times. V is TRBV5-5 and J is TRBJ1-2; D might be TRBD1 (5 bases). V was shortened by 0 bases and J by 7 bases, with 13 bases between the two germline ends. The CDR3 contains 14 residues. Germline V gene data show CDR1 as SGHKS and CDR2 as YYEKEE (reference sequence). The CDR3 DNA sequence: TGTGCCAGCAGCTTGGGAGGCAGGGTGGCTGGCTACACCTTC. As protein: CASSLGGRVAGYTF.

The CDR3 spells CASSLGCGGYWVGTEAFF. The CDR3 DNA sequence: TGTGCCAGCAGCTTAGGGTGCGGCGGTTATTGGGTGGGCACTGAAGCTTTCTTT. The genes are TRBV11-3 and TRBJ1-1; D uncertain. Per germline, CDR1 SGHNT and CDR2 YENEEA. V lost 1 base and J 4 bases, leaving 22 bases between the germline ends. The CDR3 loop spans 18 amino acids.

V gene TRBV19 combines with J gene TRBJ1-4; 8 bases match TRBD1. Germline V gene lookup returns CDR1 LNHDA and CDR2 SQIVND (reference sequence). The CDR3 runs 16 residues. Trimming removed 5 bases from V and 3 bases from J; junction bases left unmatched: 8. The CDR3 DNA is TGTGCCAGTAGTTCCCTGCCGGGACAGGCTAATGAAAAACTGTTTTTT. As protein: CASSSLPGQANEKLFF.

The CDR3 nucleotides read TGTGCCAGCAGGGCTGGACAGCCCAATCAGCCCCAGCATTTT. Protein product: CASRAGQPNQPQHF. The V gene is TRBV2, the J gene TRBJ1-5; a weak D match, TRBD1 (6 bases). CDR3 length: 14 residues. Germline V lookup: CDR1 SNHLY, CDR2 FYNNEI. Trimming took 6 bases from V and 3 from J, leaving 12 bases between them. Full variable domain (missing parts from reference TRBV2 and TRBJ1-5): EPEVTQTPSHQVTQMGQEVILRCVPISNHLYFYWYRQILGQKVEFLVSFYNNEISEKSEIFDDQFSVERPDGSNFTLKIRSTKLEDSAMYFCASRAGQPNQPQHFGDGTRLSIL.

A remark on this clone: This specimen includes other DNA sequences encoding the same CDR3. The chain has TRBV5-1 and TRBJ1-5; D call uncertain. V lost 0 bases and J lost 0, with 4 bases in between. The germline V gene has CDR1 SGHRS and CDR2 YFSETQ. CDR3 length: 14 amino acids. CDR3 loop: CASSLGGSNQPQHF. The CDR3 region has the DNA TGCGCCAGCAGCTTGGGAGGTAGCAATCAGCCCCAGCATTTT.

This clone was counted between two and nine times. The V call is TRBV30, the J call TRBJ2-5; 9 bases agree with TRBD2. The germline V gene encodes CDR1 GTSNPN and CDR2 SVGIG (reference sequence). This CDR3 is 15 amino acids long. Germline trimming cut 3 bases from V and 2 bases from J; bases unmatched to any gene: 7. The CDR3 protein is CAWSGSGGTQETQYF. CDR3 nucleotide sequence: TGTGCCTGGAGCGGTAGCGGGGGTACTCAAGAGACCCAGTACTTC.

This clone was detected only once. The chain is built from TRBV18 and TRBJ2-5, with TRBD2 as a possible D gene (5 bases). This CDR3 is built from 13 residues. Germline V gene sequence: CDR1 KGHSH, CDR2 LQKENI. Trimming stripped 6 bases from V and 8 bases from J, with 16 bases between. The DNA for the CDR3 is TGTGCCAGCTCGGTACTAGAGGAAGGAACCCAGTACTTC. This translates into CASSVLEEGTQYF.

The rearrangement joins TRBV5-8 to TRBJ2-4; a weak D match, TRBD1 (5 bases). The CDR3 loop spans 15 amino acids. CDR1 is SGHTS and CDR2 is YDEGEE in the germline V gene. The V gene lost 1 base and the J gene lost 4 bases, with 12 bases spanning the gap. In DNA, the CDR3 is TGTGCCAGCAGCTTGCCCCGACAGAGTAAAAACATTCAGTACTTC. Amino acid sequence: CASSLPRQSKNIQYF.